This T cell receptor beta chain was captured in a study of blood T cell repertoires in COVID-19. Study context: The United States, Italy and Spain provided the acute and convalescent COVID-19 samples. From T cells, B-cell-depleted T cells, or PBMCs came the material, which was cDNA or gDNA.

As originally analysed: From reference gene primer amplification, estimates of nucleated cell counts were derived. Generated by immunoSEQ multiplex PCR, the TCRdb table keeps only in-frame clones and is missing some. That table furnishes V, J and clone size, whereas the DNA furnished D and trimming. The data contain approximately 220,000 clones, around 85% of them seen just once; the ten biggest clones take up about 2.2%. The clonotype originates from a woman in her forties or fifties with acute or convalescent COVID-19. Sequences were obtained from peripheral blood.

CDR3 coding DNA: TGTGCCAGCAGCGCGACAGGGGCGGTGAACACTGAAGCTTTCTTT. Encoded protein: CASSATGAVNTEAFF. This sequence joins TRBV7-9 and TRBJ1-1; 8 positions agree with TRBD1. Looked up from germline, CDR1 is SEHNR and CDR2 is FQNEAQ (reference sequence). The ends lost 5 bases at V and 0 bases at J; junction bases unmatched: 5. There are 15 residues in the CDR3.